The 24 T cell receptor beta chains listed next were all sequenced from one sample in a study of blood T cell repertoires in COVID-19. The data were produced by immunoSEQ multiplex PCR, yet TCRdb's version contains in-frame clones alone and is incomplete. Counted here are fewer than 150,000 clones, over 75% occurring once; the ten biggest clones make up 3% to 4.5%. Sequencing used PBMCs or T cells enriched from blood (not recorded which). The source of these receptors is a man in his fifties or sixties in a cohort exposed to, infected with or recovered from COVID-19 (not recorded which).

The chain links TRBV6-5 to TRBJ2-7; the match to TRBD2 covers 8 bases. With 6 bases clipped from V and 2 bases from J, the junction kept 6 bases outside the gene matches. CDR1 and CDR2 from the germline V gene are MNHEY and SVGAGI. The CDR3 runs to 14 residues. For the CDR3, the DNA is TGTGCCAGCAGCTTTACTAGCGGCACCTACGAGCAGTACTTC. It translates to CASSFTSGTYEQYF.

The genes are TRBV6-2 or TRBV6-3 and TRBJ2-4, with TRBD2 matching 8 bases. The CDR3 length is 16 residues. Trimming removed 6 bases from V and 0 bases from J; junction bases left unmatched: 7. CDR1 MNHEY and CDR2 SVGEGT come from the germline V gene. CDR3: CASSPGREKAKNIQYF. The CDR3 nucleotides read TGTGCCAGCAGCCCCGGGAGGGAAAAAGCCAAAAACATTCAGTACTTC.

This CDR3 reads CASSFSGQGVYEQYF. Here the CDR3 DNA reads TGTGCCAGCAGCTTCTCCGGACAGGGAGTCTACGAGCAGTACTTC. The chain couples TRBV7-2 to TRBJ2-7; 8 positions agree with TRBD1. V shed 3 bases and J 3 bases; nucleotides not matched to a gene: 7. Germline lookup yields CDR1 SGHTA and CDR2 FQGNSA. The CDR3 runs to 15 residues.

The chain uses TRBV7-9 and TRBJ1-6; D is unclear. This CDR3 comprises 13 residues. Trimming cost V 2 bases and J 9 bases, with 8 bases left between them. Germline CDR1 is SEHNR and CDR2 is FQNEAQ (reference sequence). In nucleotides, the CDR3 is TGTGCCAGCAGCTTAAATGAGGGTTCACCCCTCCACTTT. Amino acid sequence: CASSLNEGSPLHF. The complete variable domain, with remaining parts taken from reference TRBV7-9 and TRBJ1-6, reads DTGVSQNPRHKITKRGQNVTFRCDPISEHNRLYWYRQTLGQGPEFLTYFQNEAQLEKSRLLSDRFSAERPKGSFSTLEIQRTEQGDSAMYLCASSLNEGSPLHFGNGTRLTVT.

CDR3 nucleotide sequence: TGTGCCAGCAGCCCTAGGGGTGGGGAACTAACTGGAAACACCATATATTTT. It codes for CASSPRGGELTGNTIYF. The chain combines TRBV7-8 with TRBJ1-3, with D possibly matching TRBD1 (5 bases). Germline CDR1 SGHVS, CDR2 FQNEAQ. Trimming pared 5 bases from V and 2 bases from J, leaving 19 bases between. The CDR3 is made up of 17 amino acids.

The rearrangement uses TRBV6-5 and TRBJ1-1; possibly TRBD1 for D (5 bases). The ends were cut back, 2 bases at V and 2 bases at J, with 12 bases in the middle. There are 15 residues in the CDR3. CDR1 and CDR2 (germline): MNHEY, SVGAGI. The DNA for the CDR3 is TGTGCCAGCAGTTACGCCCCAGGGTTAAACACTGAAGCTTTCTTT. It codes for CASSYAPGLNTEAFF.

J is TRBJ1-6 and V is TRBV3-1 (or the pseudogene TRBV3-2); D call uncertain. Trimming left V 5 bases short and J 9 bases short, with 17 bases between. The CDR3 extends over 15 amino acids. Germline values: CDR1 LGHDT, CDR2 YNNKEL (reference sequence). DNA of the CDR3: TGTGCCAGCAGCGACACCGCCGGGGTGGGTTCACCCCTCCACTTT. Amino acid sequence: CASSDTAGVGSPLHF.

This chain uses TRBV6-5 with TRBJ1-4; the D gene is possibly TRBD1 (5 bases). CDR3 size: 14 residues. Germline V gene lookup returns CDR1 MNHEY and CDR2 SVGAGI. V was shortened by 10 bases and J by 8 bases, with 20 bases between the two germline ends. The CDR3 loop is CATKDGGGDEKLFF. CDR3 DNA sequence: TGTGCCACCAAAGACGGGGGAGGAGACGAAAAACTGTTTTTT.

In this sample, this clone turned up once. The chain has TRBV7-2 and TRBJ1-2; TRBD1 agrees at 8 bases. Per germline, CDR1 SGHTA and CDR2 FQGNSA. Losses at the gene ends were 4 bases for V and 3 bases for J; bases not matched to a gene: 7. This CDR3 region has 15 residues. CDR3 in amino acids: CASSSGQGGHYGYTF. In DNA form, the CDR3 reads TGTGCCAGCAGCTCTGGACAGGGAGGTCACTATGGCTACACCTTC.

The chain uses TRBV19 and TRBJ1-2; D possibly corresponds to TRBD1 (6 bases). This CDR3 is built from 15 residues. V lost 1 base and J 6 bases, leaving 15 bases between the germline ends. Germline V lookup: CDR1 LNHDA, CDR2 SQIVND (reference sequence). CDR3 nucleotides: TGTGCCAGTAGTATAGCTCCTGGGGGGGCGAATGGCTACACCTTC. Translated: CASSIAPGGANGYTF.

The chain joins TRBV5-3 to TRBJ1-1; D gene unclear. TRBV5-3 is annotated as an ORF whose role is uncertain. The CDR3 is made up of 17 amino acids. V was clipped by 1 base and J by 1 base, with 17 bases between them. The CDR3 reads CARSLLRGSRWNTEAFF. The CDR3 DNA follows: TGTGCCAGAAGCTTGCTTCGGGGATCCAGATGGAACACTGAAGCTTTCTTT.

This sequence joins TRBV7-9 and TRBJ2-2, with 10 nucleotides matching TRBD2. The CDR3 runs to 19 residues. Germline-derived CDR1 and CDR2 are SEHNR and FQNEAQ (reference sequence). The trim removed 8 bases at V and 0 bases at J, leaving 15 bases unmatched. CDR3 amino acids: CASPNEREGYFANTGELFF. The DNA for the CDR3 is TGTGCCAGCCCCAACGAGCGGGAGGGGTACTTCGCGAACACCGGGGAGCTGTTTTTT.

This clone was counted once. V and J are TRBV5-1 and TRBJ2-3; 10 nucleotides line up with TRBD2. Trimming took 4 bases from V and 2 from J; bases not matched to a gene: 7. CDR3 length equals 16 residues. CDR1 is SGHRS, CDR2 YFSETQ, per germline. The CDR3 DNA reads as TGCGCCAGCAGCCACGGGACTAGCGACAACACAGATACGCAGTATTTT. Its translation: CASSHGTSDNTDTQYF. Full variable domain (remainder filled in from reference TRBV5-1 and TRBJ2-3): KAGVTQTPRYLIKTRGQQVTLSCSPISGHRSVSWYQQTPGQGLQFLFEYFSETQRNKGNFPGRFSGRQFSNSRSEMNVSTLELGDSALYLCASSHGTSDNTDTQYFGPGTRLTVL.

This clone came up once. The chain joins TRBV19 to TRBJ1-5; unclear D gene. The V gene's germline CDR1 is LNHDA and CDR2 SQIVND (reference sequence). With 5 bases removed from V and 3 bases from J, the gap between germline ends came to 5 bases. The CDR3 totals 12 residues. In DNA form, the CDR3 reads TGTGCCAGTAGTCAAATCAATCAGCCCCAGCATTTT. It yields the protein CASSQINQPQHF.

The V and J genes are TRBV3-1 (or the pseudogene TRBV3-2) and TRBJ2-3; D is perhaps TRBD1 (5 bases). This CDR3 is built from 13 residues. Trimming left V 7 bases short and J 7 bases short, with 15 bases between. Germline V gene sequence: CDR1 LGHDT, CDR2 YNNKEL (reference sequence). This CDR3 is CASTNLKGNTQYF. CDR3 in DNA: TGTGCCAGCACCAATCTCAAGGGGAATACGCAGTATTTT.

Details on this clone: Other DNA sequences in the same sample also yield this CDR3. CDR3 DNA: TGTGCCAGCAGCCAAGGAGGGGGATACGAGCAGTACTTC. It specifies CASSQGGGYEQYF. V and J are TRBV3-1 (or the pseudogene TRBV3-2) and TRBJ2-7; TRBD1 might be the D (6 bases). CDR3 length: 13 amino acids. Germline V gene lookup returns CDR1 LGHDT and CDR2 YNNKEL (reference sequence). The V gene lost 1 base and the J gene lost 4 bases, with 8 bases spanning the gap.

The rearrangement links TRBV7-2 to TRBJ1-4, with a possible D match to TRBD1 (6 bases). The CDR3 contains 17 residues. Looked up from germline, CDR1 is SGHTA and CDR2 is FQGNSA. Trimming removed 5 bases at V and 7 bases at J, with 23 bases between. CDR3 DNA: TGTGCCAGCAGCCCATTAAAGACAGGCTCGGGTGGTGAAAAACTGTTTTTT. Protein product: CASSPLKTGSGGEKLFF.

The V and J genes are TRBV5-1 and TRBJ1-1; 8 nucleotides match TRBD1. The CDR3 is 15 residues long. V was pared by 1 base and J by 4 bases, with 6 bases of the junction left unmatched. The germline CDR1 and CDR2 sequences are SGHRS and YFSETQ. The CDR3 spells CASSLTVTGGTEAFF. The DNA for the CDR3 is TGCGCCAGCAGCTTGACCGTTACAGGGGGCACTGAAGCTTTCTTT. The full variable domain, completed using reference TRBV5-1 and TRBJ1-1, is KAGVTQTPRYLIKTRGQQVTLSCSPISGHRSVSWYQQTPGQGLQFLFEYFSETQRNKGNFPGRFSGRQFSNSRSEMNVSTLELGDSALYLCASSLTVTGGTEAFFGQGTRLTVV.

The chain couples TRBV10-2 to TRBJ2-3; 7 bases map to TRBD2. The CDR3 has 15 amino acids. V lost 3 bases, J lost 3 bases, and 6 bases stayed unmatched. Germline V gives CDR1 WSHSY, CDR2 SAAADI. The CDR3 loop is CASSEGQGGTDTQYF. The CDR3 DNA reads as TGCGCCAGCAGTGAAGGGCAGGGAGGGACAGATACGCAGTATTTT.

This clone was counted once. This chain uses TRBV19 with TRBJ1-5, with D perhaps matching TRBD1 (5 bases). Between the trimmed V and J ends, which lost 1 base and 3 bases, there was a span of 13 bases. Per germline, CDR1 LNHDA and CDR2 SQIVND (reference sequence). The CDR3 consists of 16 residues. The CDR3 DNA sequence: TGTGCCAGTAGTATAGGGCAGGGCAGGCTCAATCAGCCCCAGCATTTT. It translates to CASSIGQGRLNQPQHF.

Comment on this clone: The sample contains more than one DNA sequence encoding this CDR3. The chain joins TRBV30 to TRBJ1-2; D possibly corresponds to TRBD1 (5 bases). Germline V gives CDR1 GTSNPN, CDR2 SVGIG (reference sequence). The CDR3 contains 12 residues. Trimming pared 2 bases from V and 8 bases from J, leaving 12 bases between. Here the CDR3 DNA reads TGTGCCTGGAGTTCGGGGGTAGGGGGCTACACCTTC. Amino acids: CAWSSGVGGYTF.

The V gene is TRBV28, the J gene TRBJ2-4, with a weak D call TRBD1 (5 bases). The germline V gene has CDR1 MDHEN and CDR2 SYDVKM. The V end was cut by 6 bases, the J end by 2 bases, with 20 bases between. The CDR3 runs 17 residues. Written as DNA, the CDR3 is TGTGCCAGCAGCCTTCTGCTCTCAGGGTTCCCCAAAAACATTCAGTACTTC. Translation: CASSLLLSGFPKNIQYF.

This chain connects TRBV7-9 to TRBJ2-7; the D gene is possibly TRBD2 (5 bases). The CDR3 runs 15 residues. The V end lost 4 bases, the J end lost 3 bases, and 16 bases lay between the germline ends. CDR1 SEHNR and CDR2 FQNEAQ come from the germline V gene (reference sequence). CDR3 in amino acids: CASSSGFSGGYEQYF. Written as DNA, the CDR3 is TGTGCCAGCAGCTCCGGGTTTTCTGGAGGCTACGAGCAGTACTTC.

This clone was found a few times. CDR3 in amino acids: CASSVGRGTEAFF. DNA for the CDR3: TGTGCCAGCAGCGTAGGAAGGGGCACTGAAGCTTTCTTT. This rearrangement joins TRBV9 to TRBJ1-1, with D tentatively TRBD1 (5 bases). Germline V lookup: CDR1 SGDLS, CDR2 YYNGEE. Trimming took off 0 bases at V and 4 bases at J, with 7 bases between the two ends. CDR3 length equals 13 residues. Using reference TRBV9 and TRBJ1-1 for the parts outside the CDR3, the full variable domain is DSGVTQTPKHLITATGQRVTLRCSPRSGDLSVYWYQQSLDQGLQFLIQYYNGEERAKGNILERFSAQQFPDLHSELNLSSLELGDSALYFCASSVGRGTEAFFGQGTRLTVV.